The TCR beta chain under discussion was sequenced for a study of spatial heterogeneity in lung cancer. The V segment lost 3 bases and the J segment 0 bases; nucleotides outside the gene matches: 1. The CDR3 sequence is 15 residues long. Per the germline V gene, CDR1 is MGHRA and CDR2 is YSYEKL. The time point was: sample taken at primary tumor resection. 72 TRACERx patients with early, untreated non-small cell lung cancer donated samples. A distinct unique molecular identifier was carried by each TCR cDNA molecule. TCRdb ran MiXCR on the 5' RACE reads and lists one entry per CDR3 protein. Here the sample spans approximately 40,000 distinct CDR3 sequences, less than 9% being singletons. This clonotype was counted at least ten times.

The V and J genes are TRBV4-1 and TRBJ1-5, with TRBD1 matching 8 bases. The sequencing here drew on PBMCs, taken at surgery. The TCR comes from a female donor with early-stage non-small cell lung cancer. CDR3 nucleotide sequence: TGCGCCAGCAGCCAGACAGGGGTTAGCAATCAGCCCCAGCATTTT. Translating it yields CASSQTGVSNQPQHF.